The 9 T cell receptor beta chains below come from one sample, sequenced in a study of siplizumab effects on memory and regulatory T cells. Clones were sequenced by immunoSEQ multiplex PCR, and TCRdb holds only the in-frame ones, with some missing. Among some 120,000 clones listed, about 93% were seen once. What was sequenced was non-Treg CD4+ T cells sorted from blood. Receptors originate from a human donor in good health.

This chain connects TRBV4-3 to TRBJ2-3, with 7 bases aligning to TRBD1. V lost 4 bases and J lost 0; bases outside the gene matches: 4. The germline gives CDR1 LGHNA, CDR2 YSLEER. CDR3 size: 15 residues. The CDR3 region has the DNA TGCGCCAGCAGCCGTGACAGGGCTAGCACAGATACGCAGTATTTT. Residues: CASSRDRASTDTQYF.

This chain uses TRBV4-1 with TRBJ1-1, with no clear D. The CDR3 is 15 amino acids. The V end was cut by 0 bases, the J end by 1 base, with 9 bases between. Germline V gene lookup returns CDR1 MGHRA and CDR2 YSYEKL. Here the CDR3 DNA reads TGCGCCAGCAGCCAAGATGACGGGAGGAACACTGAAGCTTTCTTT. Amino acids: CASSQDDGRNTEAFF.

The chain carries TRBV20-1 and TRBJ2-7; 7 bases are shared with TRBD1. The V gene end was trimmed by 3 bases and the J gene end by 12 bases; junction bases not matched to a gene: 8. This CDR3 contains 11 residues. Germline-derived CDR1 and CDR2 are DFQATT and SNEGSKA (reference sequence). CDR3 coding DNA: TGCAGTGCTAGTTCGGAAGACAGGGCGTACTTC. Its translation: CSASSEDRAYF.

The rearrangement joins TRBV5-1 to TRBJ2-1, with TRBD2 identical over 11 bases. CDR1 and CDR2 (germline): SGHRS, YFSETQ. This CDR3 contains 15 residues. Losses at the gene ends were 4 bases for V and 7 bases for J; bases not matched to a gene: 7. CDR3 residues: CASSIAGGPVNEQFF. In DNA, the CDR3 is TGCGCCAGCAGCATAGCGGGGGGGCCGGTAAATGAGCAGTTCTTC.

The chain has TRBV7-9 and TRBJ1-6; D is unresolved. The CDR3 consists of 14 residues. Germline V gene data show CDR1 as SEHNR and CDR2 as FQNEAQ (reference sequence). V dropped 1 base and J dropped 10 bases, with 11 bases sitting between them. CDR3 DNA sequence: TGTGCCAGCAGCTTAGTAGCCATCGGGTCACCCCTCCACTTT. It specifies CASSLVAIGSPLHF.

The genes are TRBV6-5 and TRBJ1-6; D possibly corresponds to TRBD1 (5 bases). V lost 4 bases, J lost 7 bases, and 8 bases lay in between. Germline CDR1 MNHEY, CDR2 SVGAGI. The CDR3 is 13 amino acids. The CDR3 spells CASSSRQNSPLHF. CDR3 DNA: TGTGCCAGCAGTTCCCGACAGAATTCACCCCTCCACTTT.

The rearrangement links TRBV5-4 to TRBJ1-4, with 10 bases lining up with TRBD1. V shed 0 bases, J shed 7 bases, and the junction held 9 bases outside the gene matches. The CDR3 totals 17 residues. Germline V gene data show CDR1 as SGHNT and CDR2 as YYREEE (reference sequence). CDR3 nucleotides: TGTGCCAGCAGCTTGGGGCCACCGGGACAGGGGTCTGAAAAACTGTTTTTT. Translated, it gives CASSLGPPGQGSEKLFF.

This sequence joins TRBV11-3 and TRBJ2-5; 7 nucleotides align to TRBD1. The ends lost 5 bases at V and 1 base at J; junction bases unmatched: 4. Germline loops: CDR1 SGHNT, CDR2 YENEEA. This CDR3 is 14 amino acids long. CDR3 DNA sequence: TGTGCCAGCAGCCCAAGGACAGGCCAAGAGACCCAGTACTTC. This codes for CASSPRTGQETQYF. The full variable domain, rest sourced from reference TRBV11-3 and TRBJ2-5, is EAGVVQSPRYKIIEKKQPVAFWCNPISGHNTLYWYLQNLGQGPELLIRYENEEAVDDSQLPKDRFSAERLKGVDSTLKIQPAELGDSAVYLCASSPRTGQETQYFGPGTRLLVL.

This chain uses TRBV14 with TRBJ2-7; D unresolved. V lost 6 bases to trimming and J lost 7 bases, with 16 bases between them. The CDR3 totals 13 residues. CDR1 and CDR2 from the germline V gene are SGHDN and FVKESK. DNA for the CDR3: TGTGCCAGCAGTAACCCAGGAGCGTTTGAGCAGTACTTC. Protein product: CASSNPGAFEQYF.